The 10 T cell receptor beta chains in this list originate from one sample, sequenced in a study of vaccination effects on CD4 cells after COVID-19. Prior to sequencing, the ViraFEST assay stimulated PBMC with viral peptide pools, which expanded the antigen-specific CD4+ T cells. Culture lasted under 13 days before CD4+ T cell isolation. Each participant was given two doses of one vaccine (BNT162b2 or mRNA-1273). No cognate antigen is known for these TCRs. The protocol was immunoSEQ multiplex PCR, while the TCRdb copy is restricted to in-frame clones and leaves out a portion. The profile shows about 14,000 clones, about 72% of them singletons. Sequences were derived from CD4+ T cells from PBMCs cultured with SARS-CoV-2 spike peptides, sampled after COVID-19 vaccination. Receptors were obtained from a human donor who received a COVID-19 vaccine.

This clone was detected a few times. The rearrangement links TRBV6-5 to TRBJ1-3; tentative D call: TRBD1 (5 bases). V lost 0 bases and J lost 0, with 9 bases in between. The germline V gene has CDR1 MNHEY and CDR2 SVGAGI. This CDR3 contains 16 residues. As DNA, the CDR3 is TGTGCCAGCAGTTACTCTGGCGGGGGCTCTGGAAACACCATATATTTT. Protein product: CASSYSGGGSGNTIYF.

CDR3 residues: CASSLEGGRYEQYF. The CDR3 DNA sequence: TGTGCCAGCAGCCTCGAGGGAGGAAGGTACGAGCAGTACTTC. The V and J genes are TRBV11-1 and TRBJ2-7, with D tentatively TRBD2 (6 bases). The V gene's germline CDR1 is SGHAT and CDR2 FQDESV (reference sequence). V was shortened by 5 bases and J by 4 bases, with 15 bases between the two germline ends. The CDR3 has 14 residues.

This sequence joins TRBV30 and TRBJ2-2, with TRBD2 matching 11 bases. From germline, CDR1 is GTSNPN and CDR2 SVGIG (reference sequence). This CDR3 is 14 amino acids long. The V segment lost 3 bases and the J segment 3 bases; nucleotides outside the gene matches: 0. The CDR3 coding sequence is TGTGCCTGGAGACTAGCGGGAGACACCGGGGAGCTGTTTTTT. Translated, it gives CAWRLAGDTGELFF.

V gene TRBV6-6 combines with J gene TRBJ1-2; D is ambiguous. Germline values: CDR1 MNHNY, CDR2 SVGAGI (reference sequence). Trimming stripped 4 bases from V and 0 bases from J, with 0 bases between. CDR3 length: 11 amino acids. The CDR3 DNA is TGTGCCAGCAGTTCTAACTATGGCTACACCTTC. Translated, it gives CASSSNYGYTF.

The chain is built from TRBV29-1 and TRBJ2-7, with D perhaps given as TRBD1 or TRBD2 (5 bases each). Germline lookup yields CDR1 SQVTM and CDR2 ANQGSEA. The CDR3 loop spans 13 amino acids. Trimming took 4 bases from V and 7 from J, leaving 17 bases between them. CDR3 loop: CSVAGTAQGEQYF. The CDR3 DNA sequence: TGCAGCGTTGCTGGGACGGCACAAGGAGAGCAGTACTTC.

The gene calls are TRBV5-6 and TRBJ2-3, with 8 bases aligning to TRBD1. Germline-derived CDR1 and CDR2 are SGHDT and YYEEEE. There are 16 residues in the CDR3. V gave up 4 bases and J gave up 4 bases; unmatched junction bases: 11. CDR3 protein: CASSLRQGKWSDTQYF. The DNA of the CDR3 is TGTGCCAGCAGCCTTAGACAGGGGAAATGGTCAGATACGCAGTATTTT.

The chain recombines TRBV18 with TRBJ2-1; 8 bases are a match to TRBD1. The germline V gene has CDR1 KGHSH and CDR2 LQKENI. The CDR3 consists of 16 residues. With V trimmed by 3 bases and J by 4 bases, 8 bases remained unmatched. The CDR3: CASSPGFGTGYNEQFF. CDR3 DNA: TGTGCCAGCTCACCGGGGTTTGGGACAGGATACAATGAGCAGTTCTTC. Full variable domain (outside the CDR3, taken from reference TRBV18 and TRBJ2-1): NAGVMQNPRHLVRRRGQEARLRCSPMKGHSHVYWYRQLPEEGLKFMVYLQKENIIDESGMPKERFSAEFPKEGPSILRIQQVVRGDSAAYFCASSPGFGTGYNEQFFGPGTRLTVL.

In DNA, the CDR3 is TGTGCCGTCCGGACAGGGGTCAATCAGCCCCAGCATTTT. This encodes CAVRTGVNQPQHF. The genes are TRBV28 and TRBJ1-5, with 9 bases aligning to TRBD1. J was trimmed by 3 bases and V by 11 bases; bases with no gene match: 5. The CDR3 sequence is 13 residues long. Germline assignment: CDR1 MDHEN and CDR2 SYDVKM.

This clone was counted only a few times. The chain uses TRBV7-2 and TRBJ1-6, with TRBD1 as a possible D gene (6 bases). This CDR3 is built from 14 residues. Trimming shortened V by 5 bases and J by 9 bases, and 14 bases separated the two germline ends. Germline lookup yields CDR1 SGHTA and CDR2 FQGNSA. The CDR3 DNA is TGTGCCAGCAGCCTAGGGGGGTCCGGTTCACCCCTCCACTTT. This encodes CASSLGGSGSPLHF.

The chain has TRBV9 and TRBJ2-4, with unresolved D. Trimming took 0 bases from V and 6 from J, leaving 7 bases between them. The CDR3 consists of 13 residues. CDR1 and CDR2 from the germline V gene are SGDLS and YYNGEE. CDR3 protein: CASSVDDRNIQYF. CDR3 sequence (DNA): TGTGCCAGCAGCGTAGATGACCGAAACATTCAGTACTTC.